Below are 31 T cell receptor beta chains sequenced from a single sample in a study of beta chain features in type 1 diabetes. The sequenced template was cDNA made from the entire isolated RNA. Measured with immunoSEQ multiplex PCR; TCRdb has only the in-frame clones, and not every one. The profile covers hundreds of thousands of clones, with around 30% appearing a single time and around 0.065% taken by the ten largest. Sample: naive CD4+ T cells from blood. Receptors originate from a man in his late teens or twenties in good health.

CDR3 coding DNA: TGTGCCAGCAGCTTAGCGGGAGACGGTACGCAGTATTTT. This encodes CASSLAGDGTQYF. This chain connects TRBV9 to TRBJ2-3; 9 nucleotides line up with TRBD2. V shed 4 bases and J 8 bases; nucleotides not matched to a gene: 5. CDR3 length: 13 residues. Germline-derived CDR1 and CDR2 are SGDLS and YYNGEE.

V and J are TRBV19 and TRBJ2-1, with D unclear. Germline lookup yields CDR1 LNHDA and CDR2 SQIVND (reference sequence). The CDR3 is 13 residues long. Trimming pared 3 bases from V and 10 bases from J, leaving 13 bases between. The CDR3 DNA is TGTGCCAGTAGTATGTTGTGGAGCACGGAGCAGTTCTTC. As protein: CASSMLWSTEQFF.

The chain's CDR3 is CASSQRQAFTYNEQFF. As DNA, the CDR3 is TGTGCCAGCAGCCAACGTCAGGCCTTCACCTACAATGAGCAGTTCTTC. The chain employs TRBV14 and TRBJ2-1; D gene ambiguous. V was clipped by 2 bases and J by 2 bases, with 13 bases between them. Germline V CDR1 and CDR2: SGHDN, FVKESK. The CDR3 is made up of 16 amino acids.

The CDR3 loop reads CASSSSANQPQHF. The CDR3 DNA reads as TGTGCCAGTAGTAGCAGTGCTAATCAGCCCCAGCATTTT. This sequence joins TRBV19 and TRBJ1-5; D is ambiguous. From germline, CDR1 is LNHDA and CDR2 SQIVND (reference sequence). Trimming took off 4 bases at V and 4 bases at J, with 8 bases between the two ends. The CDR3 is 13 amino acids.

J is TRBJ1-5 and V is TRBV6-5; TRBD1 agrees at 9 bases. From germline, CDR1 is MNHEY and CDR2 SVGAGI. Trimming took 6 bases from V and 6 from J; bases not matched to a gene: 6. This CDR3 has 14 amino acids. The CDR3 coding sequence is TGTGCCAGCAGAAGGGACAGGGAAGGTCAGCCCCAGCATTTT. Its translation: CASRRDREGQPQHF.

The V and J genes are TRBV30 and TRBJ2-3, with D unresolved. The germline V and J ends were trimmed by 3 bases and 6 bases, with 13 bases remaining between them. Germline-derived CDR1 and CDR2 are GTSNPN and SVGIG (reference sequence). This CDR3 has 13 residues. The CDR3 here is CAWRFKGVDTQYF. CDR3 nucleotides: TGTGCCTGGAGGTTCAAGGGTGTGGATACGCAGTATTTT. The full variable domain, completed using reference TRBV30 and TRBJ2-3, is SQTIHQWPATLVQPVGSPLSLECTVEGTSNPNLYWYRQAAGRGLQLLFYSVGIGQISSEVPQNLSASRPQDRQFILSSKKLLLSDSGFYLCAWRFKGVDTQYFGPGTRLTVL.

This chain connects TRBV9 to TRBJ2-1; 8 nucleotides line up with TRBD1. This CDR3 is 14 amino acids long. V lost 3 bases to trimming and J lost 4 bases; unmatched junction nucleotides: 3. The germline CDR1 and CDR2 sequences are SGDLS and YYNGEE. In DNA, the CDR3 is TGTGCCAGCAGCGAGAGGACAGGGTACAATGAGCAGTTCTTC. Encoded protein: CASSERTGYNEQFF. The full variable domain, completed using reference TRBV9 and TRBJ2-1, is DSGVTQTPKHLITATGQRVTLRCSPRSGDLSVYWYQQSLDQGLQFLIQYYNGEERAKGNILERFSAQQFPDLHSELNLSSLELGDSALYFCASSERTGYNEQFFGPGTRLTVL.

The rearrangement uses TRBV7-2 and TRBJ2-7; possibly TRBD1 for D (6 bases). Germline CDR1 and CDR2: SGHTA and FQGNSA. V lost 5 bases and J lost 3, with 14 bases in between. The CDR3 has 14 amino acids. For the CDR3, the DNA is TGTGCCAGCAGCCAGGGACATCTTCTCTACGAGCAGTACTTC. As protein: CASSQGHLLYEQYF. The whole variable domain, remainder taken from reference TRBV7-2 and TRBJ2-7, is GAGVSQSPSNKVTEKGKDVELRCDPISGHTALYWYRQSLGQGLEFLIYFQGNSAPDKSGLPSDRFSAERTGGSVSTLTIQRTQQEDSAVYLCASSQGHLLYEQYFGPGTRLTVT.

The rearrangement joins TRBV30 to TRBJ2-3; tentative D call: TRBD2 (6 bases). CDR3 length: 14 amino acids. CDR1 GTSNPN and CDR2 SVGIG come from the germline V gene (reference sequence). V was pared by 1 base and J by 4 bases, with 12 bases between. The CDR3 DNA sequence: TGTGCCTGGAGTGACGGAGCGGGCCCAGATACGCAGTATTTT. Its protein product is CAWSDGAGPDTQYF.

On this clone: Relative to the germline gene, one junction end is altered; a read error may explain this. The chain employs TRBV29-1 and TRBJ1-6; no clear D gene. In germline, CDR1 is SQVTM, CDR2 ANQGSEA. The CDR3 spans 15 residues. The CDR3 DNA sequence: TGCAGCCTTGAGACCCAAGCCAGCACAAATTCACCCCTCCACTTT. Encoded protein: CSLETQASTNSPLHF.

CDR3 nucleotides: TGCAGTGCTAGTGAATTAAATGAGCAGTTCTTC. Protein sequence: CSASELNEQFF. V is TRBV20-1 and J is TRBJ2-1, with D unresolved. This CDR3 contains 11 residues. V lost 3 bases and J 7 bases, leaving 7 bases between the germline ends. The germline CDR1 and CDR2 sequences are DFQATT and SNEGSKA (reference sequence).

DNA of the CDR3: TGTGCCAGCTCACCTTCAGGGGACAGGGGCTACGAGCAGTACTTC. This codes for CASSPSGDRGYEQYF. The chain combines TRBV18 with TRBJ2-7, with TRBD1 matching 10 bases. The CDR3 spans 15 residues. Germline assignment: CDR1 KGHSH and CDR2 LQKENI. V dropped 3 bases and J dropped 3; count of bases not matched to a gene: 5.

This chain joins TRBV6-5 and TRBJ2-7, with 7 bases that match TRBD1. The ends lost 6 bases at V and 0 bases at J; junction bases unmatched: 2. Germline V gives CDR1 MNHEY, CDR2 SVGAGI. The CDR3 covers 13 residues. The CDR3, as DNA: TGTGCCAGCAGGACAGGGAACTCCTACGAGCAGTACTTC. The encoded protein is CASRTGNSYEQYF.

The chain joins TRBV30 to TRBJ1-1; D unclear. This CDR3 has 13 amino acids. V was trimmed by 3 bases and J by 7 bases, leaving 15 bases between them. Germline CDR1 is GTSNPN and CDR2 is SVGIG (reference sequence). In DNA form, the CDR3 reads TGTGCCTGGAGCCGCGGACCTTCGGGTGAAGCTTTCTTT. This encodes CAWSRGPSGEAFF.

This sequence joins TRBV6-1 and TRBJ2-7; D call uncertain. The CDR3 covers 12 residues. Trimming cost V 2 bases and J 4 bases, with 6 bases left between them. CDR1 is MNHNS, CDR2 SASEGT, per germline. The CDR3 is CASSETRYEQYF. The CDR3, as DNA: TGTGCCAGCAGTGAAACCCGGTACGAGCAGTACTTC.

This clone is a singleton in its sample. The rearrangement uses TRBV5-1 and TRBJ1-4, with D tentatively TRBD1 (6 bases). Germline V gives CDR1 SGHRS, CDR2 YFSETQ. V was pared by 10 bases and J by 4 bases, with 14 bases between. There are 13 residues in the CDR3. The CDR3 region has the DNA TGCGCCTCCTCCGGACAGCATAATGAAAAACTGTTTTTT. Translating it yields CASSGQHNEKLFF.

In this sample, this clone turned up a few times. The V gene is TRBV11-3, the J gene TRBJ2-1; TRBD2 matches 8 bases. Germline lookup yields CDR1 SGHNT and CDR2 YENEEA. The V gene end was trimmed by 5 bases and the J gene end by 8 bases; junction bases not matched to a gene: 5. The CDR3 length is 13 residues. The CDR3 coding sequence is TGTGCCAGCAGCCCCGGGACTAGGTATGAGCAGTTCTTC. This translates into CASSPGTRYEQFF.

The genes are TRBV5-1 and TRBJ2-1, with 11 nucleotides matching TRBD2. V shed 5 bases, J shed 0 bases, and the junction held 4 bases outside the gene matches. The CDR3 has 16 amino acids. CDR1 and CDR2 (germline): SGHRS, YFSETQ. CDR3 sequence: CASRGLAVYSYNEQFF. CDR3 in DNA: TGCGCCAGCAGGGGACTAGCGGTCTACTCCTACAATGAGCAGTTCTTC.

Here the CDR3 DNA reads TGTGCTAGTGGTTTGGTACAATCCGCGGGAGTTGACAATGAGCAGTTCTTC. Translating gives CASGLVQSAGVDNEQFF. V and J are TRBV12-5 and TRBJ2-1; 7 bases align to TRBD2. The CDR3 loop spans 17 amino acids. With V trimmed by 0 bases and J by 5 bases, 10 bases remained unmatched. CDR1 and CDR2 (germline): LGHNT, FRNRAP.

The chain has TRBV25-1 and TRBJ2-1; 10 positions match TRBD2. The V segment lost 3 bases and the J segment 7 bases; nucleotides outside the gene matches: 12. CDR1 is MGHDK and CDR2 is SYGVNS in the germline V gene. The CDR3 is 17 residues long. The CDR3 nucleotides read TGTGCCAGCAGTGAGATAAAGCGGGAGGGACTAGAGAATGAGCAGTTCTTC. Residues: CASSEIKREGLENEQFF.

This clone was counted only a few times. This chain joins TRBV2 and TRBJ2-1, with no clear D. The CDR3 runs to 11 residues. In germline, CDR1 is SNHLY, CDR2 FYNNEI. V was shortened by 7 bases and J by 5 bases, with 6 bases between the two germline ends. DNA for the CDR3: TGTGCCAGCAAGCAGAACAATGAGCAGTTCTTC. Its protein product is CASKQNNEQFF.

The CDR3 sequence: CAISGTGFANTGELFF. Written as DNA, the CDR3 is TGTGCCATCAGTGGGACAGGGTTCGCGAACACCGGGGAGCTGTTTTTT. J is TRBJ2-2 and V is TRBV10-3; TRBD1 matches 8 bases. The ends lost 4 bases at V and 0 bases at J; junction bases unmatched: 4. The CDR3 has 16 amino acids. Germline V gene lookup returns CDR1 ENHRY and CDR2 SYGVKD.

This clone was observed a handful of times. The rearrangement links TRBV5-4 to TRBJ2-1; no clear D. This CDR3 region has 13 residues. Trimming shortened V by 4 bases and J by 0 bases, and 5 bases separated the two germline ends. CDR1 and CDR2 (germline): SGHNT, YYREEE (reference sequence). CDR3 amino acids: CASSASSYNEQFF. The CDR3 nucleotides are TGTGCCAGCAGCGCGAGCTCCTACAATGAGCAGTTCTTC.

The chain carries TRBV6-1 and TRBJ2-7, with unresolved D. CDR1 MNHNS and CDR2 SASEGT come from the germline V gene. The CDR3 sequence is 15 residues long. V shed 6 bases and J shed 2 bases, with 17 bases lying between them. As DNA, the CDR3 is TGTGCCAGCAGAAAGGCCGCTACAACAGCCTACGAGCAGTACTTC. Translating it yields CASRKAATTAYEQYF.

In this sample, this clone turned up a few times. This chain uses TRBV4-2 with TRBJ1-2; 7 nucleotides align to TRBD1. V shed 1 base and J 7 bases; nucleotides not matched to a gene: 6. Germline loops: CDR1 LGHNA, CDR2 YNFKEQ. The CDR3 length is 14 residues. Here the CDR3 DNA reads TGTGCCAGCAGCCAAGCTACAGGGGCGGGTGGCTACACCTTC. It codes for CASSQATGAGGYTF.

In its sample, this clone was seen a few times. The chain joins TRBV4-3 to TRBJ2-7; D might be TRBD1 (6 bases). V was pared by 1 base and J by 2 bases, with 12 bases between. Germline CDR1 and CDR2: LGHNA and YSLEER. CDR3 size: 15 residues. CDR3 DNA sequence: TGCGCCAGCAGCCAAGGAGCGGCAGGGGCCTACGAGCAGTACTTC. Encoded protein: CASSQGAAGAYEQYF.

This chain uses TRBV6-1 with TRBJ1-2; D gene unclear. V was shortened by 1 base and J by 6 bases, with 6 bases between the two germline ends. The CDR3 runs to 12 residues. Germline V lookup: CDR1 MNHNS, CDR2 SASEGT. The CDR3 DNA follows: TGTGCCAGCAGTGAAGGAAGAGATGGCTACACCTTC. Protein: CASSEGRDGYTF.

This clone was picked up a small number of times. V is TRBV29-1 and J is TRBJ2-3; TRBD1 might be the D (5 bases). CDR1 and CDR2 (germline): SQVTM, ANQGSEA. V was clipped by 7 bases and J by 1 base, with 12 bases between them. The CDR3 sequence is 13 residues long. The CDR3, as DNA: TGCAGCGGGACGTTGACAGGCACAGATACGCAGTATTTT. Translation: CSGTLTGTDTQYF.

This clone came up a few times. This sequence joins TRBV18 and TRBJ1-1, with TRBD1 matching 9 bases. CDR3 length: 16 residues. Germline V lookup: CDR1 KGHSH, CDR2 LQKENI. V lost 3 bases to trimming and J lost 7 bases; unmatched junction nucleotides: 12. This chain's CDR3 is CASSPQSSGTGNEAFF. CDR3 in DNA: TGTGCCAGCTCACCCCAAAGCTCCGGGACAGGGAATGAAGCTTTCTTT. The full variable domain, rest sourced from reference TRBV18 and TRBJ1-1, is NAGVMQNPRHLVRRRGQEARLRCSPMKGHSHVYWYRQLPEEGLKFMVYLQKENIIDESGMPKERFSAEFPKEGPSILRIQQVVRGDSAAYFCASSPQSSGTGNEAFFGQGTRLTVV.

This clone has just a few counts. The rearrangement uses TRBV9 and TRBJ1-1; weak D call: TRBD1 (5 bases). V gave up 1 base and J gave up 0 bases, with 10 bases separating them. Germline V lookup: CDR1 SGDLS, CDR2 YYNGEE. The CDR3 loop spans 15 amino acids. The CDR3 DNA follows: TGTGCCAGCAGCGTAACTTTGACAGTGAACACTGAAGCTTTCTTT. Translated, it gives CASSVTLTVNTEAFF. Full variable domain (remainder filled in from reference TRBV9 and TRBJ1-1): DSGVTQTPKHLITATGQRVTLRCSPRSGDLSVYWYQQSLDQGLQFLIQYYNGEERAKGNILERFSAQQFPDLHSELNLSSLELGDSALYFCASSVTLTVNTEAFFGQGTRLTVV.

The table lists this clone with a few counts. CDR3 bases: TGTGCCTGGAGTGGCGTATACGAGCAGTACTTC. It yields the protein CAWSGVYEQYF. The chain couples TRBV30 to TRBJ2-7; D unresolved. This CDR3 has 11 residues. The germline V gene has CDR1 GTSNPN and CDR2 SVGIG (reference sequence). The V gene lost 1 base and the J gene lost 4 bases, with 5 bases spanning the gap.